This TCR beta chain was identified during a study of blood T cells in healthy people across ages. As concerns this clonotype: Antigen: not known.

The V gene end was trimmed by 2 bases and the J gene end by 11 bases; junction bases not matched to a gene: 14. This CDR3 contains 15 residues. Germline V lookup: CDR1 MRHNA, CDR2 SNTAGT. Study findings and constraints: The fall in TCR beta diversity per million T cells was roughly linear with age. Researchers judged that diversity estimates from one million T cells fell short of true values. Any conclusive comparison of naive versus antigen-experienced cells was prevented by using unsorted PBMCs. Relative to aged donors, long-lived donors carried more naive CD4+ cells and displayed higher diversity.

Sample-barcoded 5' priming and a J-beta primer mix drove a second PCR of about 7 to 12 cycles. MiXCR, applied by TCRdb to the 5' RACE reads, yields one record per CDR3 protein. Of 650,000 to 1,000,000 distinct CDR3 sequences in the sample, roughly 40% are singletons; the top ten hold around 13%. The chain employs TRBV6-4 and TRBJ2-5; 7 positions match TRBD1. The receptor's source is a man in his late teens or twenties in good health. Sequencing used blood. CDR3 bases: TGTGCCAGCAGTGACGGAACAGGGGTACACAATGAGCAGTACTTC. It is translated as CASSDGTGVHNEQYF.